The 30 T cell receptor beta chains listed next were all sequenced from one sample in a study of OX40 agonist ivuxolimab in advanced cancers. TCRdb keeps only in-frame clones here, not all; method: immunoSEQ multiplex PCR. The table lists some 100,000 clones, nearly 90% of them singletons. The sample was CD4+ or CD8+ T cells sorted from blood, taken in a trial of the OX40 agonist ivuxolimab. Receptors were obtained from an adult with an advanced solid tumor such as melanoma, head and neck, liver or kidney cancer.

The genes are TRBV27 and TRBJ1-2; a weak D match, TRBD1 (6 bases). Germline CDR1 MNHEY, CDR2 SMNVEV (reference sequence). Trimming shortened V by 4 bases and J by 2 bases, and 8 bases separated the two germline ends. The length of the CDR3 is 13 residues. The CDR3 nucleotides read TGTGCCAGCAGTTGGAGGGGGAACTATGGCTACACCTTC. Amino acids: CASSWRGNYGYTF.

The rearrangement uses TRBV11-2 and TRBJ2-7; D may be TRBD2 (5 bases). Germline V lookup: CDR1 SGHAT, CDR2 FQNNGV. The CDR3 length is 12 residues. Trimming shortened V by 2 bases and J by 3 bases, and 5 bases separated the two germline ends. In nucleotides, the CDR3 is TGTGCCAGCAGCTTAAGCGGCTACGAGCAGTACTTC. Translating gives CASSLSGYEQYF.

As for this clone: Other nucleotide sequences in the sample specify the same CDR3. V usage is TRBV9 and J usage is TRBJ2-3, with D maybe TRBD2 (6 bases). The V and J ends lost 0 bases and 1 base respectively, with 9 bases between them. The CDR3 has 15 residues. The germline V gene encodes CDR1 SGDLS and CDR2 YYNGEE. The CDR3 DNA is TGTGCCAGCAGCGTAGTAGCTAGCGGCACAGATACGCAGTATTTT. Protein product: CASSVVASGTDTQYF.

This clone occurred a few times. The chain recombines TRBV29-1 with TRBJ1-1; no clear D gene. Trimming took 2 bases from V and 3 from J, leaving 4 bases between them. CDR1 is SQVTM, CDR2 ANQGSEA, per germline. This CDR3 has 11 amino acids. CDR3 loop: CSVEFDTEAFF. Written as DNA, the CDR3 is TGCAGCGTTGAATTTGACACTGAAGCTTTCTTT. The entire variable domain, with the rest obtained from reference TRBV29-1 and TRBJ1-1, is as follows: SAVISQKPSRDICQRGTSLTIQCQVDSQVTMMFWYRQQPGQSLTLIATANQGSEATYESGFVIDKFPISRPNLTFSTLTVSNMSPEDSSIYLCSVEFDTEAFFGQGTRLTVV.

This chain uses TRBV15 with TRBJ2-2; D unclear. Germline lookup yields CDR1 LNHNV and CDR2 YYDKDF (reference sequence). This CDR3 region has 13 residues. The V end was cut by 5 bases, the J end by 5 bases, with 9 bases between. CDR3 bases: TGTGCCACCAGCGTCTCTAGGACCGGGGAGCTGTTTTTT. It encodes CATSVSRTGELFF.

This chain uses TRBV4-1 with TRBJ1-3; no definite D call. The CDR3 is 14 residues long. In germline, CDR1 is MGHRA, CDR2 YSYEKL. Trimming left V 2 bases short and J 1 base short, with 6 bases between. DNA for the CDR3: TGCGCCAGCAGCCAACGGGGTTCTGGAAACACCATATATTTT. Amino acid sequence: CASSQRGSGNTIYF.

The V call is TRBV7-7, the J call TRBJ2-2; 10 bases align to TRBD1. V shed 8 bases, J shed 2 bases, and the junction held 2 bases outside the gene matches. The CDR3 length is 14 residues. Per germline, CDR1 SSHAT and CDR2 FNYEAQ (reference sequence). CDR3 sequence: CASGTGVNTGELFF. DNA for the CDR3: TGTGCCAGCGGGACAGGGGTAAACACCGGGGAGCTGTTTTTT.

The CDR3 is CASKGGADNEQFF. In nucleotides, the CDR3 is TGTGCCAGCAAGGGGGGGGCCGACAATGAGCAGTTCTTC. This chain joins TRBV6-4 and TRBJ2-1, with TRBD2 as a possible D gene (7 bases). V lost 7 bases and J lost 5, with 12 bases in between. This CDR3 has 13 amino acids. Germline CDR1 MRHNA, CDR2 SNTAGT.

The rearrangement uses TRBV6-1 and TRBJ2-7; tentatively, D is TRBD2 (5 bases). Germline V gives CDR1 MNHNS, CDR2 SASEGT. The V end lost 6 bases, the J end lost 4 bases, and 7 bases lay between the germline ends. This CDR3 region has 11 residues. CDR3 DNA sequence: TGTGCCAGCAGGACTATTTACGAGCAGTACTTC. Encoded protein: CASRTIYEQYF.

The chain recombines TRBV19 with TRBJ2-6; TRBD1 agrees at 8 bases. The J segment lost 0 bases and the V segment lost 8 bases, leaving 9 bases of the junction unmatched. The CDR3 has 17 amino acids. In germline, CDR1 is LNHDA, CDR2 SQIVND (reference sequence). The CDR3 reads CASDTGGKSSGANVLTF. CDR3 sequence (DNA): TGTGCCAGTGACACAGGGGGAAAAAGCTCTGGGGCCAACGTCCTGACTTTC.

The chain joins TRBV18 to TRBJ2-2, with D uncertain. CDR1 is KGHSH and CDR2 is LQKENI in the germline V gene. The germline V and J ends were trimmed by 2 bases and 6 bases, with 16 bases remaining between them. The CDR3 totals 16 residues. The CDR3 sequence: CASSPSRTNPSGELFF. The CDR3 DNA is TGTGCCAGCTCACCATCCCGCACTAACCCCTCCGGGGAGCTGTTTTTT.

The CDR3 protein is CASSGLGRTEGRNTIYF. Written as DNA, the CDR3 is TGTGCCAGCAGCGGCCTTGGACGGACTGAAGGCAGAAACACCATATATTTT. The V and J genes are TRBV11-2 and TRBJ1-3, with no clear D. CDR1 and CDR2 from the germline V gene are SGHAT and FQNNGV. V was trimmed by 5 bases and J by 5 bases, leaving 22 bases between them. CDR3 length equals 17 residues.

This clone was detected once. The V gene is TRBV27, the J gene TRBJ1-5; D is ambiguous. CDR3 length equals 15 residues. V lost 6 bases to trimming and J lost 3 bases, with 15 bases between them. Germline CDR1 MNHEY, CDR2 SMNVEV (reference sequence). The CDR3 reads CASRSLGRTNQPQHF. The CDR3 coding sequence is TGTGCCAGCAGATCGCTGGGCAGAACCAATCAGCCCCAGCATTTT.

The V and J genes are TRBV2 and TRBJ2-5; 12 bases match TRBD2. The trim removed 5 bases at V and 2 bases at J, leaving 3 bases unmatched. Germline values: CDR1 SNHLY, CDR2 FYNNEI. The length of the CDR3 is 15 residues. CDR3 loop: CASSILAGGQETQYF. In DNA, the CDR3 is TGTGCCAGCAGTATACTAGCGGGGGGACAAGAGACCCAGTACTTC.

V gene TRBV4-2 combines with J gene TRBJ2-3, with TRBD2 matching 8 bases. Trimming took 0 bases from V and 2 from J; bases not matched to a gene: 13. The CDR3 has 19 amino acids. The V gene's germline CDR1 is LGHNA and CDR2 YNFKEQ. CDR3 region: CASSQDGTSGVGNTDTQYF. The CDR3 nucleotides are TGTGCCAGCAGCCAAGACGGCACTAGCGGCGTAGGGAACACAGATACGCAGTATTTT.

The genes are TRBV30 and TRBJ1-1; D is unresolved. This CDR3 has 16 amino acids. The V gene lost 1 base and the J gene lost 4 bases, with 19 bases spanning the gap. Germline CDR1 and CDR2: GTSNPN and SVGIG (reference sequence). The CDR3 protein is CAWSAIDSRQATEAFF. CDR3 nucleotide sequence: TGTGCCTGGAGTGCCATCGATTCTAGGCAAGCCACTGAAGCTTTCTTT.

The chain employs TRBV5-4 and TRBJ1-6; TRBD1 agrees at 9 bases. From germline, CDR1 is SGHNT and CDR2 YYREEE (reference sequence). The CDR3 sequence is 12 residues long. The V segment lost 2 bases and the J segment 18 bases; nucleotides outside the gene matches: 6. The DNA for the CDR3 is TGTGCCAGCAGCTTTCCGGGACAGGGTCCCCACTTT. Residues: CASSFPGQGPHF.

The gene calls are TRBV30 and TRBJ1-2; D is perhaps TRBD1 (5 bases). Germline-derived CDR1 and CDR2 are GTSNPN and SVGIG (reference sequence). The CDR3 extends over 12 amino acids. V gave up 3 bases and J gave up 6 bases, with 11 bases separating them. The CDR3 region has the DNA TGTGCCTGGAGCCCGGGACCCGATGGCTACACCTTC. Encoded protein: CAWSPGPDGYTF.

The rearrangement joins TRBV5-1 to TRBJ2-5, with D possibly being TRBD1 or TRBD2 (6 bases each). This CDR3 is built from 15 residues. V was clipped by 4 bases and J by 4 bases, with 17 bases between them. Germline assignment: CDR1 SGHRS and CDR2 YFSETQ. Here the CDR3 reads CASSPGTGGGETQYF. The CDR3 nucleotides read TGCGCCAGCAGCCCCGGGACCGGAGGGGGAGAGACCCAGTACTTC.

J is TRBJ1-2 and V is TRBV28; maybe TRBD1 (5 bases). The CDR3 totals 13 residues. V dropped 7 bases and J dropped 3 bases, with 12 bases sitting between them. The germline V gene has CDR1 MDHEN and CDR2 SYDVKM. The CDR3 protein is CASTSEGYYGYTF. Here the CDR3 DNA reads TGTGCCAGCACCTCAGAGGGGTACTATGGCTACACCTTC.

The chain has TRBV5-1 and TRBJ2-7, with 8 bases that match TRBD1. CDR1 is SGHRS and CDR2 is YFSETQ in the germline V gene. The CDR3 has 14 residues. V was pared by 3 bases and J by 0 bases, with 2 bases of the junction left unmatched. CDR3 sequence: CASSSTGGSYEQYF. The DNA for the CDR3 is TGCGCCAGCAGCTCAACAGGGGGCTCCTACGAGCAGTACTTC.

This chain links TRBV7-6 with TRBJ2-5, with unresolved D. In germline, CDR1 is SGHVS, CDR2 FNYEAQ. V was cut by 2 bases and J by 1 base, with 8 bases left in between. The length of the CDR3 is 14 residues. Written as DNA, the CDR3 is TGTGCCAGCAGCTTATTTTCGCCCCAAGAGACCCAGTACTTC. Its protein is CASSLFSPQETQYF.

This chain connects TRBV14 to TRBJ2-7; 7 nucleotides agree with TRBD1. The CDR3 is 19 amino acids. V was pared by 0 bases and J by 6 bases, with 20 bases of the junction left unmatched. The germline V gene encodes CDR1 SGHDN and CDR2 FVKESK. CDR3 protein: CASSQELIFSGTATGEQYF. In nucleotides, the CDR3 is TGTGCCAGCAGCCAAGAGTTAATTTTTTCCGGGACAGCGACTGGCGAGCAGTACTTC.

The CDR3 bases are TGTGCCAGCAGTGAGAGGGGGTCTAGTCAGCCCCAGCATTTT. This sequence encodes CASSERGSSQPQHF. The chain uses TRBV6-1 and TRBJ1-5; a possible D gene is TRBD1 (6 bases). CDR1 is MNHNS, CDR2 SASEGT, per germline. The CDR3 spans 14 residues. V shed 3 bases and J shed 6 bases, with 12 bases lying between them.

This chain connects TRBV5-6 to TRBJ1-3, with 7 bases aligning to TRBD1. The length of the CDR3 is 16 residues. CDR1 and CDR2 from the germline V gene are SGHDT and YYEEEE. J lost 2 bases, V lost 3 bases, and 8 bases had no gene match. The CDR3 protein is CASSSTGQLAGNTIYF. The CDR3 region has the DNA TGTGCCAGCAGCTCTACGGGACAGCTGGCTGGAAACACCATATATTTT.

This CDR3 is CASSSGLAGDTQYF. CDR3 DNA: TGTGCCAGCTCCTCGGGGCTAGCGGGAGATACGCAGTATTTT. The chain employs TRBV27 and TRBJ2-3, with 8 bases matching TRBD2. The CDR3 is 14 amino acids. Germline CDR1 MNHEY, CDR2 SMNVEV (reference sequence). After removal of 8 bases from V and 5 bases from J, the junction contained 9 bases not matched to a gene.

The chain links TRBV6-1 to TRBJ2-1; TRBD1 might be the D (5 bases). Per the germline V gene, CDR1 is MNHNS and CDR2 is SASEGT. Trimming removed 5 bases at V and 3 bases at J, with 11 bases between. The CDR3 has 14 residues. This CDR3 reads CASSLRQYYNEQFF. Written as DNA, the CDR3 is TGTGCCAGCAGTCTCCGACAGTACTACAATGAGCAGTTCTTC.

The chain employs TRBV7-9 and TRBJ1-4; perhaps TRBD1 as D (5 bases). Germline V CDR1 and CDR2: SEHNR, FQNEAQ (reference sequence). This CDR3 is 16 amino acids long. V lost 9 bases to trimming and J lost 8 bases, with 25 bases between them. CDR3 amino acids: CASSPYGGGRREKLFF. In nucleotides, the CDR3 is TGTGCCAGTAGCCCTTACGGGGGTGGCCGTCGAGAAAAACTGTTTTTT.

This chain uses TRBV7-2 with TRBJ2-2; TRBD1 matches 8 bases. The germline gives CDR1 SGHTA, CDR2 FQGNSA. V lost 5 bases to trimming and J lost 7 bases; unmatched junction nucleotides: 6. There are 14 residues in the CDR3. The CDR3 reads CASSQGAGIGELFF. For the CDR3, the DNA is TGTGCCAGCAGCCAGGGGGCGGGTATCGGGGAGCTGTTTTTT.

This sequence joins TRBV7-9 and TRBJ2-5; TRBD2 matches at 14 bases. Germline V gene lookup returns CDR1 SEHNR and CDR2 FQNEAQ (reference sequence). This CDR3 has 19 residues. The ends lost 5 bases at V and 4 bases at J; junction bases unmatched: 15. The chain's CDR3 is CASSIERTSGRRVRETQYF. For the CDR3, the DNA is TGTGCCAGCAGCATCGAGAGGACTAGCGGGAGGCGAGTAAGAGAGACCCAGTACTTC. The entire variable domain, with the rest obtained from reference TRBV7-9 and TRBJ2-5, is as follows: DTGVSQNPRHKITKRGQNVTFRCDPISEHNRLYWYRQTLGQGPEFLTYFQNEAQLEKSRLLSDRFSAERPKGSFSTLEIQRTEQGDSAMYLCASSIERTSGRRVRETQYFGPGTRLLVL.